Listed below are T cell receptor beta chains from one sample, sequenced in a study of blood T cells in healthy people across ages. TCRdb passed the 5' RACE reads through MiXCR, listing each CDR3 protein once. The table lists about 760,000 distinct CDR3 sequences, around 25% of them singletons. The same data also contributed to another study, on T cells of mothers and their children.

Source material: blood. These receptors originate from a boy aged 10-17 years in good health. Both conserved end residues are part of each CDR3. Each record gives: clone size, D gene, V gene, J gene, CDR3 protein, CDR3 DNA. The D gene is left open where the match is weak. Size is stated for part of the rows, as once, few or many counts, or as a class when the clone is expanded.

>few|-|TRBV4-1|TRBJ1-1
CASSQDVQTEAFF
TGCGCCAGCAGCCAGGATGTGCAGACTGAAGCTTTCTTT
>few|-|TRBV7-8|TRBJ2-7
CASSSDMLSYEQYF
TGTGCCAGCAGCTCTGACATGTTAAGCTACGAGCAGTACTTC
>few|TRBD1|TRBV29-1|TRBJ2-1
CSELGTGGWDEQFF
TGCAGCGAGTTAGGGACAGGGGGCTGGGATGAGCAGTTCTTC
>-|-|TRBV28|TRBJ2-7
CASSLWGHEQYF
TGTGCCAGCAGTTTGTGGGGACACGAGCAGTACTTC
>few|-|TRBV11-1|TRBJ2-5
CASSPQWGTQYF
TGTGCCAGCAGCCCCCAATGGGGGACCCAGTACTTC
>few|-|TRBV12-3/TRBV12-4|TRBJ2-2
CASSAQVSLWPGELFF
TGTGCCAGCAGCGCACAGGTCTCTCTCTGGCCCGGGGAGCTGTTTTTT
>-|-|TRBV7-2|TRBJ2-7
CASSLRNDEWGMNEQYF
TGTGCCAGCAGCCTACGGAACGACGAGTGGGGCATGAACGAGCAGTACTTC
>few|-|TRBV15|TRBJ2-1
CATSDRENEQFF
TGTGCCACCAGCGACCGAGAAAATGAGCAGTTCTTC
>-|TRBD2|TRBV27|TRBJ2-1
CASSWGAGGPVQFF
TGTGCCAGCAGTTGGGGGGCGGGAGGGCCGGTGCAGTTCTTC
>-|TRBD1|TRBV7-3|TRBJ1-1
CASSLMGGQMNTEAFF
TGTGCCAGCAGCTTAATGGGGGGACAGATGAACACTGAAGCTTTCTTT
>-|-|TRBV20-1|TRBJ2-1
CSARDRDASSYNEQFF
TGCAGTGCTAGAGATCGAGACGCAAGCTCCTACAATGAGCAGTTCTTC
>few|TRBD2|TRBV4-3|TRBJ2-1
CASSQGPGLARDNEQFF
TGCGCCAGCAGCCAGGGACCCGGACTAGCGAGAGACAATGAGCAGTTCTTC
>few|-|TRBV4-1|TRBJ2-7
CASSAGANEQYF
TGCGCCAGCAGCGCTGGGGCCAACGAGCAGTACTTC
>few|-|TRBV13|TRBJ2-5
CASSWSGAGRETQYF
TGTGCCAGCAGCTGGTCCGGGGCCGGTAGAGAGACCCAGTACTTC
>few|-|TRBV2|TRBJ2-7
CASSEVGDEQYF
TGTGCCAGCAGTGAAGTGGGGGACGAGCAGTACTTC
>-|-|TRBV6-1|TRBJ2-3
CASSGTGPQDYTDTQYF
TGTGCCAGCAGTGGCACCGGGCCGCAAGATTACACAGATACGCAGTATTTT
>few|-|TRBV20-1|TRBJ2-5
CSATREQETQYF
TGCAGTGCTACCAGGGAGCAAGAGACCCAGTACTTC
>-|TRBD2|TRBV4-2|TRBJ2-1
CASRESGRSYNEQFF
TGTGCCAGCAGAGAGAGCGGGAGATCCTACAATGAGCAGTTCTTC
>few|TRBD1|TRBV9|TRBJ1-2
CASSVAGDRGNYGYTF
TGTGCCAGCAGCGTAGCTGGGGACAGGGGGAACTATGGCTACACCTTC
>-|-|TRBV29-1|TRBJ2-5
CSVGLRVGKETQYF
TGCAGCGTTGGACTCAGGGTTGGAAAAGAGACCCAGTACTTC
>-|-|TRBV11-2|TRBJ2-5
CASSPEPIAAAETQYF
TGTGCCAGCAGCCCCGAACCTATAGCGGCCGCGGAGACCCAGTACTTC
>-|-|TRBV2|TRBJ2-7
CASSVLNRGGYEQYF
TGTGCCAGCAGTGTGCTCAACAGGGGAGGATACGAGCAGTACTTC
>-|-|TRBV3-1|TRBJ1-2
CASSQEMTLEDGYTF
TGTGCCAGCAGCCAAGAAATGACACTGGAGGATGGCTACACCTTC
>-|TRBD1|TRBV19|TRBJ1-4
CASTIGTGAEKLFF
TGTGCCAGTACCATCGGGACAGGGGCTGAGAAACTGTTTTTT
>-|-|TRBV20-1|TRBJ2-1
CSATGPNEQFF
TGCAGTGCTACAGGACCGAATGAGCAGTTCTTC
>-|-|TRBV5-1|TRBJ2-4
CASSLEEGIIQYF
TGCGCCAGCAGCTTGGAGGAAGGGATCATTCAGTACTTC
>-|TRBD1|TRBV7-2|TRBJ1-1
CASSSFRDRGMNTEAFF
TGTGCCAGCAGCTCTTTCCGGGACAGGGGTATGAACACTGAAGCTTTCTTT
>-|-|TRBV20-1|TRBJ2-4
CSARDGLRLAKNIQYF
TGCAGTGCTAGAGATGGTTTGCGACTAGCCAAAAACATTCAGTACTTC
>-|-|TRBV6-1|TRBJ2-7
CASSASSSSYEQYF
TGTGCCAGCAGTGCGAGCTCTAGCTCCTACGAGCAGTACTTC
>few|-|TRBV6-2/TRBV6-3|TRBJ2-7
CASSYFGQIYEQYF
TGTGCCAGCAGTTATTTCGGACAGATCTACGAGCAGTACTTC
>few|TRBD2|TRBV7-8|TRBJ2-5
CASSSVAGDPWETQYF
TGTGCCAGCAGCTCAGTGGCGGGGGATCCCTGGGAGACCCAGTACTTC
>-|-|TRBV10-3|TRBJ2-3
CAISPNTDTQYF
TGTGCCATCAGTCCTAACACGGATACGCAGTATTTT
>few|TRBD2|TRBV6-2/TRBV6-3|TRBJ2-5
CASAQRGGYLQETQYF
TGTGCCAGCGCCCAACGGGGGGGGTACCTCCAAGAGACCCAGTACTTC
>few|TRBD2|TRBV7-3|TRBJ2-1
CASSRLGVAGGNEQFF
TGTGCCAGCAGCCGCCTGGGGGTAGCGGGTGGCAATGAGCAGTTCTTC
>few|TRBD2|TRBV7-2|TRBJ2-3
CASRRGGGYGDTQYF
TGTGCCAGCCGGCGGGGGGGAGGTTACGGAGATACGCAGTATTTT
>few|TRBD1|TRBV27|TRBJ1-2
CASSFTGGDYGYTF
TGTGCCAGCAGTTTTACAGGGGGCGACTATGGCTACACCTTC